This T cell receptor (beta chain) was sequenced during a study of neurological immune-mediated disorders. This clonotype has ten or more counts. With 10-nucleotide random UMIs included, cDNA was synthesized by 5'RACE. TCRdb re-analysed the 5' RACE reads in MiXCR, keeping a single row per CDR3 protein. The data contain tens of thousands of distinct CDR3 sequences, roughly 4% of them singletons. J gave up 6 bases and V 2 bases, and 11 bases lay outside the gene matches. Per germline, CDR1 LGHNA and CDR2 YNFKEQ. The length of the CDR3 is 17 residues. The TCR was taken from a woman aged 55 to 70 with multiple sclerosis. The chain has TRBV4-2 and TRBJ2-1; TRBD2 aligns across 9 bases. The sequenced sample was PBMCs. As DNA, the CDR3 is TGTGCCAGCAGCCAAACGAGCTTAGCGGGAGTTGGCAATGAGCAGTTCTTC. This gives the protein CASSQTSLAGVGNEQFF.